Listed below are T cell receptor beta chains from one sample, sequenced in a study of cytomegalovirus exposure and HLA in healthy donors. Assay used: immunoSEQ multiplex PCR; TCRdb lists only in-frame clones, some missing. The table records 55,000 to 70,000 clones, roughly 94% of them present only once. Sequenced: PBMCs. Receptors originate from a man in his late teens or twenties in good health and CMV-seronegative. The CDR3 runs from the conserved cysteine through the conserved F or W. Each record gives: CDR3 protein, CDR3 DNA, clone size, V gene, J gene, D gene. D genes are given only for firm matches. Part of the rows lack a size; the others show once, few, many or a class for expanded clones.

CDR3 protein: CASSEGAYQETQYF; CDR3 DNA: TGCGCCAGCAGTGAGGGAGCCTACCAAGAGACCCAGTACTTC; clone size: NA; V gene: TRBV10-2; J gene: TRBJ2-5; D gene: NA
CDR3 protein: CASSPRGGQGAVNEQFF; CDR3 DNA: TGTGCCAGCAGCCCCAGGGGGGGGCAGGGGGCGGTCAATGAGCAGTTCTTC; clone size: few; V gene: TRBV9; J gene: TRBJ2-1; D gene: NA
CDR3 protein: CASTPRSMYNEQFF; CDR3 DNA: TGTGCCAGCACCCCACGGTCAATGTACAATGAGCAGTTCTTC; clone size: NA; V gene: TRBV28; J gene: TRBJ2-1; D gene: NA
CDR3 protein: CASSSFYTDTQYF; CDR3 DNA: TGTGCCAGCAGCTCTTTCTACACAGATACGCAGTATTTT; clone size: NA; V gene: TRBV7-2; J gene: TRBJ2-3; D gene: NA
CDR3 protein: CASSLTSGRTQETQYF; CDR3 DNA: TGTGCCAGCAGCCTTACTAGCGGGAGGACACAAGAGACCCAGTACTTC; clone size: NA; V gene: TRBV2; J gene: TRBJ2-5; D gene: TRBD2
CDR3 protein: CASSPGTSGQETQYF; CDR3 DNA: TGTGCCAGCAGTCCTGGGACTAGCGGGCAAGAGACCCAGTACTTC; clone size: NA; V gene: TRBV6-4; J gene: TRBJ2-5; D gene: TRBD2
CDR3 protein: CASSGLAGDTQYF; CDR3 DNA: TGTGCCAGCAGCGGACTAGCGGGAGATACGCAGTATTTT; clone size: NA; V gene: TRBV6-1; J gene: TRBJ2-3; D gene: TRBD2
CDR3 protein: CASSSSNFYGYTF; CDR3 DNA: TGCGCCAGCAGCTCCTCTAATTTCTATGGCTACACCTTC; clone size: NA; V gene: TRBV5-1; J gene: TRBJ1-2; D gene: NA
CDR3 protein: CASSEGRVINEQYF; CDR3 DNA: TGTGCCAGCAGTGAAGGCAGGGTTATCAACGAGCAGTACTTC; clone size: NA; V gene: TRBV6-1; J gene: TRBJ2-7; D gene: NA
CDR3 protein: CASSGGFVDNEQFF; CDR3 DNA: TGTGCCAGCAGTGGAGGATTCGTCGACAATGAGCAGTTCTTC; clone size: NA; V gene: TRBV2; J gene: TRBJ2-1; D gene: NA
CDR3 protein: CASGLGGSAKNIQYF; CDR3 DNA: TGTGCCAGCGGATTAGGAGGGAGTGCCAAAAACATTCAGTACTTC; clone size: NA; V gene: TRBV2; J gene: TRBJ2-4; D gene: NA
CDR3 protein: CASSDLGSGEQFF; CDR3 DNA: TGTGCCAGCAGTGATTTAGGATCGGGTGAGCAGTTCTTC; clone size: NA; V gene: TRBV6-4; J gene: TRBJ2-1; D gene: NA
CDR3 protein: CASYSGGVDYGYTF; CDR3 DNA: TGCGCCAGCTACTCCGGGGGGGTGGACTATGGCTACACCTTC; clone size: NA; V gene: TRBV10-2; J gene: TRBJ1-2; D gene: NA